The 21 T cell receptor beta chains below all came from one sample that was sequenced in a study of T cell responses to AZD1222 COVID-19 vaccine. Only in-frame clones appear in the TCRdb table, and some are missing; sequencing was by immunoSEQ multiplex PCR. The profile shows about 170,000 clones, around nine tenths of them singletons. The sample was peripheral blood, taken 28 days after the second AZD1222 dose. The source is an adult who received the AZD1222 COVID-19 vaccine.

The J gene is TRBJ2-3, the V gene TRBV7-9, with D possibly matching TRBD2 (6 bases). V lost 4 bases to trimming and J lost 4 bases, with 12 bases between them. This CDR3 comprises 14 residues. Germline V gives CDR1 SEHNR, CDR2 FQNEAQ (reference sequence). The DNA for the CDR3 is TGTGCCAGCAGCTCTCGGCGCGGGGCAGATACGCAGTATTTT. Translating it yields CASSSRRGADTQYF.

V gene TRBV6-5 combines with J gene TRBJ2-7; weak D call: TRBD2 (6 bases). Germline values: CDR1 MNHEY, CDR2 SVGAGI. This CDR3 has 11 residues. Deletions cut 3 bases from V and 8 bases from J, with 8 bases between. CDR3 in DNA: TGTGCCAGCAGTTATCGGGAGCAGCAGTACTTC. Amino acids: CASSYREQQYF.

V gene TRBV24-1 combines with J gene TRBJ1-5; D remains unclear. V was trimmed by 5 bases and J by 7 bases, leaving 14 bases between them. This CDR3 has 14 residues. The germline V gene encodes CDR1 KGHDR and CDR2 SFDVKD. CDR3 coding DNA: TGTGCCACCAGTGGCGGAGGGTATGGACAGCCCCAGCATTTT. It is translated as CATSGGGYGQPQHF.

This chain joins TRBV19 and TRBJ1-2; D ambiguous. Trimming shortened V by 5 bases and J by 6 bases, and 19 bases separated the two germline ends. The CDR3 spans 15 residues. Per the germline V gene, CDR1 is LNHDA and CDR2 is SQIVND (reference sequence). CDR3 in DNA: TGTGCCAGTAGTTTGGCCGGTGACGGCAGCGATGGCTACACCTTC. Encoded protein: CASSLAGDGSDGYTF.

The chain employs TRBV19 and TRBJ2-1, with 12 bases identical to TRBD2. Germline trimming cut 4 bases from V and 9 bases from J; bases unmatched to any gene: 7. Germline V gene sequence: CDR1 LNHDA, CDR2 SQIVND (reference sequence). This CDR3 comprises 15 residues. The CDR3 sequence: CASSTLAGGLVEQFF. The DNA of the CDR3 is TGTGCCAGTAGTACCCTAGCGGGGGGGCTTGTTGAGCAGTTCTTC.

The rearrangement uses TRBV3-1 (or the pseudogene TRBV3-2) and TRBJ2-4; 7 positions agree with TRBD2. This CDR3 is built from 16 residues. Losses at the gene ends were 4 bases for V and 0 bases for J; bases not matched to a gene: 6. CDR1 LGHDT and CDR2 YNNKEL come from the germline V gene (reference sequence). CDR3: CASSLGGVLAKNIQYF. The DNA of the CDR3 is TGTGCCAGCAGCCTGGGAGGGGTACTAGCCAAAAACATTCAGTACTTC.

V usage is TRBV7-6 and J usage is TRBJ2-7; 9 bases fit TRBD1. The CDR3 consists of 15 residues. Germline lookup yields CDR1 SGHVS and CDR2 FNYEAQ. J lost 4 bases, V lost 2 bases, and 6 bases had no gene match. Written as DNA, the CDR3 is TGTGCCAGCAGCTTAAAAAGGGACAGGGTATACGAGCAGTACTTC. Amino acid sequence: CASSLKRDRVYEQYF. The variable domain in full, with the rest retrieved from reference TRBV7-6 and TRBJ2-7, is GAGVSQSPRYKVTKRGQDVALRCDPISGHVSLYWYRQALGQGPEFLTYFNYEAQQDKSGLPNDRFSAERPEGSISTLTIQRTEQRDSAMYRCASSLKRDRVYEQYFGPGTRLTVT.

V and J are TRBV5-4 and TRBJ1-1; D unclear. From germline, CDR1 is SGHNT and CDR2 YYREEE (reference sequence). This CDR3 contains 18 residues. The ends were cut back, 4 bases at V and 5 bases at J, with 27 bases in the middle. CDR3 sequence: CASSLQVNSRIGPTEAFF. The CDR3, as DNA: TGTGCCAGCAGCCTGCAGGTTAATTCTCGTATTGGGCCTACTGAAGCTTTCTTT.

The sample holds one count of this clone. The CDR3 region has the DNA TGTGCCAGTAGTCACAGACAGGGAGGCTACGAGCAGTACTTC. This codes for CASSHRQGGYEQYF. The rearrangement links TRBV19 to TRBJ2-7, with D tentatively TRBD1 (7 bases). Germline assignment: CDR1 LNHDA and CDR2 SQIVND (reference sequence). V was shortened by 5 bases and J by 3 bases, with 14 bases between the two germline ends. There are 14 residues in the CDR3.

The chain uses TRBV11-3 and TRBJ1-2; the D gene is possibly TRBD1 (5 bases). The V end was cut by 2 bases, the J end by 3 bases, with 7 bases between. CDR3 size: 13 residues. Germline CDR1 is SGHNT and CDR2 is YENEEA. CDR3 region: CASSLRGYYGYTF. CDR3 DNA: TGTGCCAGCAGCTTACGGGGGTACTATGGCTACACCTTC.

This clone occurred once. V gene TRBV29-1 combines with J gene TRBJ2-7, with D unresolved. The CDR3 runs 12 residues. Germline CDR1 SQVTM, CDR2 ANQGSEA. V gave up 1 base and J gave up 4 bases, with 8 bases separating them. Here the CDR3 reads CSVEVGRYEQYF. CDR3 in DNA: TGCAGCGTTGAAGTCGGCAGGTACGAGCAGTACTTC.

The V gene is TRBV6-6, the J gene TRBJ2-1, with 8 bases fitting TRBD1. The CDR3 extends over 16 amino acids. The ends lost 2 bases at V and 8 bases at J; junction bases unmatched: 11. Germline CDR1 is MNHNY and CDR2 is SVGAGI (reference sequence). This chain's CDR3 is CASSYIYQGARDEQFF. CDR3 coding DNA: TGTGCCAGCAGTTACATCTACCAGGGGGCGCGGGATGAGCAGTTCTTC.

This clone was counted a single time. The chain uses TRBV7-2 and TRBJ2-5, with 7 positions matching TRBD2. The germline CDR1 and CDR2 sequences are SGHTA and FQGNSA. The CDR3 is made up of 14 amino acids. Trimming at V came to 5 bases and at J to 2 bases, leaving 5 bases not matched to a gene. CDR3 region: CASSPSGLQETQYF. CDR3 coding DNA: TGTGCCAGCAGCCCTAGCGGTTTACAAGAGACCCAGTACTTC.

This clone was recorded a few times. The chain has TRBV29-1 and TRBJ2-7, with D uncertain. Between the trimmed V and J ends, which lost 0 bases and 1 base, there was a span of 13 bases. This CDR3 has 15 amino acids. The germline CDR1 and CDR2 sequences are SQVTM and ANQGSEA. The CDR3 loop is CSVEDEKSGSYEQYF. DNA of the CDR3: TGCAGCGTTGAAGATGAGAAGTCGGGTTCCTACGAGCAGTACTTC.

The rearrangement links TRBV10-2 to TRBJ2-2; 7 bases are a match to TRBD1. Germline values: CDR1 WSHSY, CDR2 SAAADI. The J segment lost 5 bases and the V segment lost 4 bases, leaving 4 bases of the junction unmatched. The CDR3 sequence is 14 residues long. The CDR3 DNA reads TGCGCCAGCAGTGTTGCAGGGGGTACCGGGGAGCTGTTTTTT. This codes for CASSVAGGTGELFF.

The chain couples TRBV14 to TRBJ1-2; D perhaps matches TRBD1 (5 bases). The CDR3 sequence is 11 residues long. Trimming left V 9 bases short and J 8 bases short, with 13 bases between. The germline V gene has CDR1 SGHDN and CDR2 FVKESK. The CDR3 loop reads CARDRERGYTF. DNA for the CDR3: TGTGCCAGAGACAGAGAAAGGGGCTACACCTTC.

This chain connects TRBV27 to TRBJ1-6; no reliable D call. Looked up from germline, CDR1 is MNHEY and CDR2 is SMNVEV (reference sequence). The CDR3 contains 14 residues. V gave up 2 bases and J gave up 7 bases, with 9 bases separating them. CDR3 sequence reads: CASSLGQKNSPLHF. CDR3 in DNA: TGTGCCAGCAGTTTAGGCCAGAAAAATTCACCCCTCCACTTT.

The V call is TRBV5-1, the J call TRBJ2-2, with D perhaps TRBD2 (6 bases). CDR1 is SGHRS, CDR2 YFSETQ, per germline. The ends were cut back, 4 bases at V and 5 bases at J, with 15 bases in the middle. There are 15 residues in the CDR3. CDR3 in DNA: TGCGCCAGCAGCCCTACTAGCCCGAGAACCGGGGAGCTGTTTTTT. Protein product: CASSPTSPRTGELFF.

The chain employs TRBV5-1 and TRBJ2-7; D is tentatively TRBD1 or TRBD2 (5 bases each). CDR3 length: 14 residues. The germline CDR1 and CDR2 sequences are SGHRS and YFSETQ. Trimming took off 0 bases at V and 7 bases at J, with 14 bases between the two ends. The CDR3 DNA follows: TGCGCCAGCAGCTTGGGGGGGAGCCAAGGGGAGCAGTACTTC. Translated: CASSLGGSQGEQYF.

The V and J genes are TRBV19 and TRBJ1-5, with 8 bases lining up with TRBD1. The ends lost 7 bases at V and 5 bases at J; junction bases unmatched: 10. The CDR3 runs to 15 residues. CDR1 is LNHDA and CDR2 is SQIVND in the germline V gene (reference sequence). In DNA, the CDR3 is TGTGCCAGTAAGGCAGGGACAGGACCCGATCAGCCCCAGCATTTT. Residues: CASKAGTGPDQPQHF.

The chain couples TRBV5-1 to TRBJ1-2; D gene ambiguous. The CDR3 is made up of 12 amino acids. Germline V CDR1 and CDR2: SGHRS, YFSETQ. With 1 base removed from V and 6 bases from J, the gap between germline ends came to 7 bases. This chain's CDR3 is CASSLPGNGYTF. DNA of the CDR3: TGCGCCAGCAGCTTGCCGGGGAATGGCTACACCTTC.